Below are 8 T cell receptor beta chains sequenced from a single sample in a study of blood T cell repertoires in COVID-19. Generated by immunoSEQ multiplex PCR, the TCRdb table keeps only in-frame clones and is missing some. The table shows under 550,000 clones, with 85% to 90% occurring only once. The sample comprised peripheral blood. The source is a young man with COVID-19, enrolled during active disease.

The rearrangement joins TRBV3-1 (or the pseudogene TRBV3-2) to TRBJ2-2; 9 bases line up with TRBD2. CDR1 and CDR2 (germline): LGHDT, YNNKEL (reference sequence). This CDR3 has 14 residues. J was trimmed by 3 bases and V by 5 bases; bases with no gene match: 1. CDR3 bases: TGTGCCAGCAGCAGGACTAGCGACACCGGGGAGCTGTTTTTT. It specifies CASSRTSDTGELFF.

The chain couples TRBV5-4 to TRBJ2-7; possibly TRBD2 for D (5 bases). V dropped 4 bases and J dropped 1 base, with 15 bases sitting between them. CDR3 length: 15 residues. Germline CDR1 is SGHNT and CDR2 is YYREEE (reference sequence). CDR3 in amino acids: CASSANIGNSYEQYF. The DNA of the CDR3 is TGTGCCAGCAGCGCGAATATCGGGAATTCCTACGAGCAGTACTTC.

For the CDR3, the DNA is TGCGCCAGCAGCCGGGACAGCGATCAGCCCCAGCATTTT. This codes for CASSRDSDQPQHF. The rearrangement uses TRBV5-1 and TRBJ1-5; TRBD1 matches 7 bases. In germline, CDR1 is SGHRS, CDR2 YFSETQ. Germline trimming cut 4 bases from V and 5 bases from J; bases unmatched to any gene: 3. This CDR3 comprises 13 residues.

The gene calls are TRBV10-3 and TRBJ2-3, with TRBD2 matching 10 bases. This CDR3 has 15 amino acids. After removal of 3 bases from V and 3 bases from J, the junction contained 3 bases not matched to a gene. From germline, CDR1 is ENHRY and CDR2 SYGVKD. CDR3 DNA: TGTGCCATCAGTGATGGTAGCGGGGGGACAGATACGCAGTATTTT. It specifies CAISDGSGGTDTQYF.

The rearrangement joins TRBV29-1 to TRBJ2-2; 9 bases are shared with TRBD1. The germline V gene has CDR1 SQVTM and CDR2 ANQGSEA. This CDR3 is 12 amino acids long. Unmatched junction bases numbered 4, after V lost 3 bases and J lost 11 bases. The DNA of the CDR3 is TGCAGCGTTGAGGGACAGGGACCCGAGCTGTTTTTT. Its protein product is CSVEGQGPELFF.

The chain links TRBV27 to TRBJ1-1; 7 nucleotides align to TRBD1. Looked up from germline, CDR1 is MNHEY and CDR2 is SMNVEV (reference sequence). The J segment lost 9 bases and the V segment lost 8 bases, leaving 12 bases of the junction unmatched. CDR3 length: 13 residues. CDR3 residues: CASRNLEDRKAFF. CDR3 nucleotides: TGTGCCAGCCGAAATTTGGAGGACAGGAAAGCTTTCTTT.

The chain is built from TRBV7-9 and TRBJ2-7; TRBD2 is a possible D gene (5 bases). V was shortened by 8 bases and J by 4 bases, with 12 bases between the two germline ends. The CDR3 is made up of 12 amino acids. CDR1 SEHNR and CDR2 FQNEAQ come from the germline V gene (reference sequence). The CDR3 coding sequence is TGTGCCAGCGGGAGCAGGATGTACGAGCAGTACTTC. It is translated as CASGSRMYEQYF.

As to this clone: At one boundary the junction diverges from the germline segment, which might be a read error. The chain joins TRBV6-1 to TRBJ2-1; 10 nucleotides agree with TRBD2. The CDR3 is 16 residues long. Per the germline V gene, CDR1 is MNHNS and CDR2 is SASEGT. As DNA, the CDR3 is TGTGCCAGCAGTGCCCCTAGCGGGAGCTCCAACAATGAGCAGTTCTTC. This sequence encodes CASSAPSGSSNNEQFF.